A single sample is the source of the 32 T cell receptor beta chains below, sequenced in a study of blood T cell repertoires in COVID-19 (dated by TCRdb to 2018 to 2020). The library was prepared using the immunoSEQ multiplex PCR assay. Entries here come from immuneACCESS through TCRdb and include only in-frame sequences with V and J called. Some clones fail to appear in such tables; in the studies checked, an unresolved V gene covers under half of the shortfall, and the cause of the remainder is unknown. Recorded for this sample are approximately 190,000 clones; approximately 84% of them occurred a single time. In total, the top ten clones hold 5.1% of the sample. The sample was peripheral blood. The receptors originated from a woman aged 70 to 79 with active or convalescent COVID-19.

The rearrangement links TRBV7-6 to TRBJ2-5, with 9 bases identical to TRBD2. The junction had 4 bases not matched to a gene; V was cut back by 1 base and J by 1 base. Germline V gives CDR1 SGHVS, CDR2 FNYEAQ. This CDR3 has 16 residues. CDR3 region: CASSLGLAGRQETQYF. CDR3 sequence (DNA): TGTGCCAGCAGCTTAGGTCTAGCGGGGCGCCAAGAGACCCAGTACTTC. Full variable domain (outside the CDR3, taken from reference TRBV7-6 and TRBJ2-5): GAGVSQSPRYKVTKRGQDVALRCDPISGHVSLYWYRQALGQGPEFLTYFNYEAQQDKSGLPNDRFSAERPEGSISTLTIQRTEQRDSAMYRCASSLGLAGRQETQYFGPGTRLLVL.

This clone was recorded a few times. This chain joins TRBV7-2 and TRBJ2-1; 8 bases are shared with TRBD2. The V and J ends lost 1 base and 5 bases, in that order; junction bases with no gene match: 4. The CDR3 is 15 residues long. The V gene's germline CDR1 is SGHTA and CDR2 FQGNSA. In DNA form, the CDR3 reads TGTGCCAGCAGCTTAGGGACTAGCAGACACAATGAGCAGTTCTTC. It specifies CASSLGTSRHNEQFF.

This clone was counted only a few times. The chain uses TRBV5-8 and TRBJ2-7, with unresolved D. The CDR3 spans 11 residues. V lost 3 bases, J lost 7 bases, and 8 bases lay in between. Germline assignment: CDR1 SGHTS and CDR2 YDEGEE. The CDR3 bases are TGTGCCAGCAGCTATCCCCGGGAGCAGTACTTC. It codes for CASSYPREQYF.

The V and J genes are TRBV7-2 and TRBJ2-3; 11 bases fit TRBD2. The CDR3 has 17 amino acids. The junction had 15 bases not matched to a gene; V was cut back by 5 bases and J by 8 bases. Per the germline V gene, CDR1 is SGHTA and CDR2 is FQGNSA. CDR3 protein: CASSPIWLAGGGSTQYF. CDR3 coding DNA: TGTGCCAGCAGCCCTATATGGCTAGCGGGAGGTGGGAGTACGCAGTATTTT.

The chain joins TRBV19 to TRBJ1-3; no clear D gene. V was clipped by 3 bases and J by 0 bases, with 12 bases between them. The CDR3 consists of 16 residues. Germline V gene sequence: CDR1 LNHDA, CDR2 SQIVND (reference sequence). The CDR3 nucleotides are TGTGCCAGTAGTATGACACATACCAGCTCTGGAAACACCATATATTTT. Translated: CASSMTHTSSGNTIYF.

This clone was detected a few times. The chain couples TRBV27 to TRBJ2-3, with D perhaps matching TRBD2 (6 bases). Looked up from germline, CDR1 is MNHEY and CDR2 is SMNVEV (reference sequence). The CDR3 spans 15 residues. V lost 2 bases and J lost 3, with 12 bases in between. CDR3 sequence reads: CASSLRGTGTDTQYF. The CDR3 nucleotides are TGTGCCAGCAGTTTACGGGGGACGGGGACAGATACGCAGTATTTT.

This clone showed up just a few times. The rearrangement joins TRBV18 to TRBJ1-1; the D gene is possibly TRBD1 (5 bases). This CDR3 has 15 residues. With 4 bases removed from V and 1 base from J, the gap between germline ends came to 13 bases. CDR1 KGHSH and CDR2 LQKENI come from the germline V gene. The CDR3 bases are TGTGCCAGCTCACGCGACGGGGGATCGAACACTGAAGCTTTCTTT. This translates into CASSRDGGSNTEAFF.

This chain uses TRBV9 with TRBJ2-5, with 8 bases that match TRBD2. The V and J ends lost 0 bases and 5 bases, in that order; junction bases with no gene match: 9. The germline CDR1 and CDR2 sequences are SGDLS and YYNGEE. The CDR3 loop spans 16 amino acids. The CDR3 spells CASSVVPSGGGETQYF. CDR3 DNA: TGTGCCAGCAGCGTAGTCCCGAGCGGGGGCGGGGAGACCCAGTACTTC.

This rearrangement joins TRBV20-1 to TRBJ1-2; D may be TRBD1 (5 bases). V lost 3 bases and J lost 8, with 13 bases in between. The length of the CDR3 is 12 residues. The V gene's germline CDR1 is DFQATT and CDR2 SNEGSKA (reference sequence). In DNA form, the CDR3 reads TGCAGTGCTAGTAGGCAGGGTGAGGGCTACACCTTC. It translates to CSASRQGEGYTF.

This clone was observed a single time. This chain links TRBV11-2 with TRBJ2-7; 9 bases map to TRBD2. Germline V lookup: CDR1 SGHAT, CDR2 FQNNGV. With V trimmed by 5 bases and J by 3 bases, 8 bases remained unmatched. This CDR3 has 15 residues. CDR3 amino acids: CASSRLGLASYEQYF. The DNA of the CDR3 is TGTGCCAGCAGCAGACTGGGACTAGCAAGCTACGAGCAGTACTTC.

The chain is built from TRBV14 and TRBJ2-2; D might be TRBD2 (6 bases). Germline V gene sequence: CDR1 SGHDN, CDR2 FVKESK. This CDR3 is 18 amino acids long. V lost 1 base and J 2 bases, leaving 17 bases between the germline ends. This CDR3 is CASSQVPRVAGNTGELFF. The CDR3 DNA follows: TGTGCCAGCAGCCAAGTCCCGAGGGTTGCGGGAAACACCGGGGAGCTGTTTTTT.

The table lists this clone with a few counts. The J gene is TRBJ1-3, the V gene TRBV6-5, with D possibly being TRBD1 (5 bases). The CDR3 covers 14 residues. CDR1 is MNHEY, CDR2 SVGAGI, per germline. V lost 2 bases, J lost 0 bases, and 5 bases lay in between. The CDR3 region is CASSYGASGNTIYF. In DNA, the CDR3 is TGTGCCAGCAGTTACGGGGCCTCTGGAAACACCATATATTTT.

The chain carries TRBV6-5 and TRBJ1-1; 10 bases are a match to TRBD1. CDR1 is MNHEY and CDR2 is SVGAGI in the germline V gene. With 5 bases clipped from V and 1 base from J, the junction kept 4 bases outside the gene matches. This CDR3 has 15 amino acids. CDR3 DNA: TGTGCCAGCAGTAGACAGGGGGCGAGGAACACTGAAGCTTTCTTT. Translation gives CASSRQGARNTEAFF.

This chain links TRBV5-1 with TRBJ2-3; 7 bases line up with TRBD2. In germline, CDR1 is SGHRS, CDR2 YFSETQ. The CDR3 runs 14 residues. V lost 1 base, J lost 1 base, and 0 bases stayed unmatched. The CDR3 bases are TGCGCCAGCAGCTTGCGGGAGGGCACAGATACGCAGTATTTT. This encodes CASSLREGTDTQYF.

This chain uses TRBV27 with TRBJ2-7, with 10 nucleotides matching TRBD2. V lost 3 bases and J lost 2; bases outside the gene matches: 1. Looked up from germline, CDR1 is MNHEY and CDR2 is SMNVEV (reference sequence). This CDR3 is 14 amino acids long. This CDR3 reads CASSFSGRTYEQYF. The CDR3 coding sequence is TGTGCCAGCAGTTTTAGCGGGAGGACCTACGAGCAGTACTTC.

The rearrangement uses TRBV29-1 and TRBJ1-1; the D is unclear. The CDR3 has 14 amino acids. The germline V gene has CDR1 SQVTM and CDR2 ANQGSEA. V was shortened by 0 bases and J by 2 bases, with 10 bases between the two germline ends. The CDR3: CSVEDKRGNTEAFF. The DNA for the CDR3 is TGCAGCGTTGAAGATAAGCGGGGTAACACTGAAGCTTTCTTT. Supplemented by reference TRBV29-1 and TRBJ1-1, the full variable domain reads SAVISQKPSRDICQRGTSLTIQCQVDSQVTMMFWYRQQPGQSLTLIATANQGSEATYESGFVIDKFPISRPNLTFSTLTVSNMSPEDSSIYLCSVEDKRGNTEAFFGQGTRLTVV.

The CDR3 DNA reads as TGCGCCAGCAGTGGGACAGGCGGGAACACTGAAGCTTTCTTT. Translated: CASSGTGGNTEAFF. The J gene is TRBJ1-1, the V gene TRBV10-2, with 7 bases aligning to TRBD1. The CDR3 spans 14 residues. J lost 1 base, V lost 4 bases, and 3 bases had no gene match. Germline assignment: CDR1 WSHSY and CDR2 SAAADI.

The V and J genes are TRBV7-3 and TRBJ2-3; TRBD2 matches at 8 bases. Germline CDR1 is SGHTA and CDR2 is FQGTGA. The V gene end was trimmed by 1 base and the J gene end by 6 bases; junction bases not matched to a gene: 9. The CDR3 is 16 amino acids. As DNA, the CDR3 is TGTGCCAGCAGCTTAAACCCTGCGGGAGGATCGGATACGCAGTATTTT. Translated, it gives CASSLNPAGGSDTQYF.

This sequence joins TRBV7-9 and TRBJ2-5; TRBD2 matches 8 bases. The junction had 8 bases not matched to a gene; V was cut back by 1 base and J by 1 base. The CDR3 extends over 17 amino acids. Germline V lookup: CDR1 SEHNR, CDR2 FQNEAQ (reference sequence). The CDR3 region has the DNA TGTGCCAGCAGCTTAGTGGGAATAGCGGGATTCCAAGAGACCCAGTACTTC. As protein: CASSLVGIAGFQETQYF.

This clone was seen only once. This chain links TRBV6-5 with TRBJ2-7; tentatively, D is TRBD1 (6 bases). The CDR3 is made up of 14 amino acids. The ends were cut back, 6 bases at V and 5 bases at J, with 17 bases in the middle. CDR1 is MNHEY, CDR2 SVGAGI, per germline. The CDR3 DNA sequence: TGTGCCAGCAGGTTAACAGGGACCCTAAACGAGCAGTACTTC. It specifies CASRLTGTLNEQYF.

The V gene is TRBV2, the J gene TRBJ2-1; 7 nucleotides align to TRBD2. V lost 4 bases, J lost 7 bases, and 7 bases stayed unmatched. Germline CDR1 reads SNHLY; CDR2 reads FYNNEI. The CDR3 spans 14 residues. The CDR3 region is CASSGTRAGNEQFF. The CDR3 DNA is TGTGCCAGCAGTGGGACTAGGGCGGGGAATGAGCAGTTCTTC. The complete variable domain, with remaining parts taken from reference TRBV2 and TRBJ2-1, reads EPEVTQTPSHQVTQMGQEVILRCVPISNHLYFYWYRQILGQKVEFLVSFYNNEISEKSEIFDDQFSVERPDGSNFTLKIRSTKLEDSAMYFCASSGTRAGNEQFFGPGTRLTVL.

This clone appeared once. The chain recombines TRBV24-1 with TRBJ2-1, with TRBD1 as a possible D gene (5 bases). Germline assignment: CDR1 KGHDR and CDR2 SFDVKD. Trimming pared 3 bases from V and 10 bases from J, leaving 21 bases between. This CDR3 spans 16 amino acids. CDR3 DNA sequence: TGTGCCACCAGTGATGGGGCCAGCTTCCGTCAATGGGAGCAGTTCTTC. Protein: CATSDGASFRQWEQFF.

The chain links TRBV6-5 to TRBJ2-7; TRBD1 agrees at 7 bases. The CDR3 extends over 13 amino acids. Unmatched junction bases numbered 7, after V lost 5 bases and J lost 6 bases. Germline V gives CDR1 MNHEY, CDR2 SVGAGI. In DNA form, the CDR3 reads TGTGCCAGCAGTCACGAACAGGGGAGCGAGCAGTACTTC. It translates to CASSHEQGSEQYF.

The V and J genes are TRBV7-8 and TRBJ1-3; tentative D call: TRBD1 (5 bases). CDR1 is SGHVS and CDR2 is FQNEAQ in the germline V gene. The ends were cut back, 4 bases at V and 0 bases at J, with 13 bases in the middle. The CDR3 loop spans 16 amino acids. This CDR3 reads CASSSSRAFSGNTIYF. CDR3 nucleotide sequence: TGTGCCAGCAGCTCTTCCAGGGCGTTCTCTGGAAACACCATATATTTT.

V and J are TRBV28 and TRBJ2-1; D ambiguous. Between the trimmed V and J ends, which lost 5 bases and 7 bases, there was a span of 27 bases. The CDR3 extends over 18 amino acids. Germline V gene sequence: CDR1 MDHEN, CDR2 SYDVKM. CDR3 coding DNA: TGTGCCAGCAGTCCGATCCTTTTGGTAGCTACTACTACGAATGAGCAGTTCTTC. It encodes CASSPILLVATTTNEQFF.

Comment on this clone: The identical CDR3 is also encoded by other nucleotide sequences in the sample. This chain joins TRBV5-6 and TRBJ2-1; 10 bases fit TRBD2. There are 16 residues in the CDR3. Germline V gene lookup returns CDR1 SGHDT and CDR2 YYEEEE. The trim removed 0 bases at V and 6 bases at J, leaving 6 bases unmatched. As DNA, the CDR3 is TGTGCCAGCAGCTTGGTAAGCTTAGCGGGAGGCAATGAGCAGTTCTTC. Translation: CASSLVSLAGGNEQFF.

V and J are TRBV7-6 and TRBJ2-1; 7 nucleotides align to TRBD2. The germline CDR1 and CDR2 sequences are SGHVS and FNYEAQ. The CDR3 runs 20 residues. V lost 5 bases and J lost 3; bases outside the gene matches: 22. The CDR3 here is CASSKEAGMLRSVHYNEQFF. For the CDR3, the DNA is TGTGCCAGCAGCAAAGAAGCGGGAATGTTAAGATCCGTACACTACAATGAGCAGTTCTTC.

The rearrangement uses TRBV12-3 or TRBV12-4 and TRBJ1-2, with D possibly TRBD1 on 5 matching bases. The CDR3 is made up of 12 amino acids. V dropped 0 bases and J dropped 9 bases, with 8 bases sitting between them. CDR3 loop: CASSLANRRYTF. DNA for the CDR3: TGTGCCAGCAGTTTAGCTAACAGGCGCTACACCTTC.

CDR3 in DNA: TGCGCCAGCAGCAACGAGGCGGGGGTGAAGGGCTACACCTTC. Translation: CASSNEAGVKGYTF. This chain joins TRBV5-1 and TRBJ1-2; D is perhaps TRBD1 (5 bases). This CDR3 region has 14 residues. Between the trimmed V and J ends, which lost 4 bases and 8 bases, there was a span of 18 bases. Germline-derived CDR1 and CDR2 are SGHRS and YFSETQ.

This sequence joins TRBV24-1 and TRBJ1-5; D might be TRBD1 (5 bases). The V end lost 6 bases, the J end lost 3 bases, and 11 bases lay between the germline ends. The CDR3 totals 14 residues. CDR1 and CDR2 (germline): KGHDR, SFDVKD. CDR3 nucleotide sequence: TGTGCCACCAGTCCCTGGGGGGTCAATCAGCCCCAGCATTTT. Translation: CATSPWGVNQPQHF.

The chain recombines TRBV21-1 with TRBJ1-5. TRBV21-1 is listed as a pseudogene. The length of the CDR3 is 15 residues. For the CDR3, the DNA is TGTGCCAGCAGCAAAGAGGGGGGGGGTAATCAGCCCCAGCATTTT. Encoded protein: CASSKEGGGNQPQHF.

This chain connects TRBV19 to TRBJ2-1, with 8 nucleotides matching TRBD2. Germline assignment: CDR1 LNHDA and CDR2 SQIVND (reference sequence). Trimming at V came to 6 bases and at J to 8 bases, leaving 9 bases not matched to a gene. The CDR3 runs to 14 residues. CDR3 region: CASSHGGVGDEQFF. The CDR3 DNA reads as TGTGCCAGTAGCCACGGGGGGGTTGGGGATGAGCAGTTCTTC.